The 5 T cell receptor beta chains listed next were all sequenced from one sample in a study of post-analysis software for immune sequencing data. Built from TCR beta cDNA, the libraries had unique molecular identifiers in them. In TCRdb, the PCR reads were re-called with MiXCR into one record per CDR3 protein. The table shows 800,000 to 950,000 distinct CDR3 sequences, with roughly half occurring only once. These receptors have no identified antigens. Study-wide findings and caveats: Several TRBV segments were more frequent in patients than controls; TRBV5-6, TRBV5-1 and TRBV20-1 belonged to this group.

The source material was blood. Receptors were obtained from a girl aged 5 to 17 with multiple sclerosis.

This chain joins TRBV5-1 and TRBJ2-1; 10 bases map to TRBD1. Losses at the gene ends were 4 bases for V and 1 base for J; bases not matched to a gene: 8. CDR3 length equals 17 residues. Germline V gives CDR1 SGHRS, CDR2 YFSETQ. CDR3 region: CASSADRGLMSYNEQFF. In nucleotides, the CDR3 is TGCGCCAGCAGCGCTGACAGGGGGCTGATGTCCTACAATGAGCAGTTCTTC.

The rearrangement joins TRBV5-1 to TRBJ1-2; a possible D gene is TRBD1 (5 bases). Germline-derived CDR1 and CDR2 are SGHRS and YFSETQ. V was cut by 4 bases and J by 7 bases, with 20 bases left in between. The CDR3 length is 15 residues. The chain's CDR3 is CASSAANRYTGGYTF. The CDR3 coding sequence is TGCGCCAGCAGCGCCGCAAACAGGTATACCGGTGGCTACACCTTC. Full variable domain (rest looked up from reference TRBV5-1 and TRBJ1-2): KAGVTQTPRYLIKTRGQQVTLSCSPISGHRSVSWYQQTPGQGLQFLFEYFSETQRNKGNFPGRFSGRQFSNSRSEMNVSTLELGDSALYLCASSAANRYTGGYTFGSGTRLTVV.

The chain carries TRBV6-5 and TRBJ1-2, with D uncertain. V lost 4 bases, J lost 1 base, and 13 bases lay in between. The germline V gene has CDR1 MNHEY and CDR2 SVGAGI. This CDR3 contains 15 residues. CDR3 amino acids: CASSWDPEINYGYTF. The CDR3 bases are TGTGCCAGCAGTTGGGATCCCGAAATTAACTATGGCTACACCTTC.

The chain combines TRBV7-8 with TRBJ1-4; a weak D match, TRBD1 (5 bases). CDR3 length: 15 residues. Trimming left V 5 bases short and J 0 bases short, with 10 bases between. Germline CDR1 is SGHVS and CDR2 is FQNEAQ. CDR3 bases: TGTGCCAGCAGCGCGGGGACTACAACTAATGAAAAACTGTTTTTT. It encodes CASSAGTTTNEKLFF.

This clonotype was seen more than once but under ten times. At one end the junction does not follow the germline gene, possibly because of a read error. The V and J genes are TRBV29-1 and TRBJ2-5; D might be TRBD1 or TRBD2, each matching 5 bases. The length of the CDR3 is 13 residues. Per the germline V gene, CDR1 is SQVTM and CDR2 is ANQGSEA. CDR3 protein: CSVDLRLGETLYF. DNA of the CDR3: TGCAGCGTTGACCTCAGGTTGGGGGAGACCCTGTACTTC. The full variable domain, with the rest looked up from reference TRBV29-1 and TRBJ2-5, is SAVISQKPSRDICQRGTSLTIQCQVDSQVTMMFWYRQQPGQSLTLIATANQGSEATYESGFVIDKFPISRPNLTFSTLTVSNMSPEDSSIYLCSVDLRLGETLYFGPGTRLLVL.